The rows below give T cell receptor beta chains drawn from one sample of a study of shared clonotypes between healthy human individuals. Clones were sequenced by immunoSEQ multiplex PCR, and TCRdb holds only the in-frame ones, with some missing. The sample lists 900,000 to 1,200,000 clones, roughly 74% seen once, with under 0.8% in the top ten. Sequencing was performed on memory CD4+ T cells from PBMCs. The receptor set was obtained from a young man in good health. Some clones in this sample may be carry-over from other donors' samples. The CDR3 runs from the conserved cysteine through the conserved F or W. The D gene is left open where the match is weak. Some rows mark clone size as missing; the rest say once, few, many or name a class of expanded clone.

j_gene: TRBJ1-4
abundance: NA
v_gene: TRBV10-3
len: 14
d_gene: TRBD1
CDR3aa: CATKSGTGNEKLFF
CDR3nt: TGTGCCACAAAATCCGGGACAGGGAATGAAAAACTGTTTTTT

j_gene: TRBJ2-2
abundance: NA
v_gene: TRBV28
len: 14
d_gene: NA
CDR3aa: CASRKGGVTGELFF
CDR3nt: TGTGCCAGCAGGAAGGGGGGTGTTACCGGGGAGCTGTTTTTT

j_gene: TRBJ2-5
abundance: NA
v_gene: TRBV7-9
len: 18
d_gene: TRBD2
CDR3aa: CASSLKSRPGLAGGAQYF
CDR3nt: TGTGCCAGCAGCTTAAAATCCCGACCGGGACTAGCGGGAGGGGCCCAGTACTTC

j_gene: TRBJ1-1
abundance: NA
v_gene: TRBV5-1
len: 14
d_gene: TRBD1
CDR3aa: CASSLQGADTEAFF
CDR3nt: TGCGCCAGCAGCTTACAGGGGGCCGACACTGAAGCTTTCTTT

j_gene: TRBJ2-2
abundance: NA
v_gene: TRBV5-1
len: 17
d_gene: TRBD2
CDR3aa: CASSLGLAGGPTGELFF
CDR3nt: TGCGCCAGCAGCTTAGGACTAGCGGGAGGGCCCACCGGGGAGCTGTTTTTT

j_gene: TRBJ1-5
abundance: NA
v_gene: TRBV15
len: 14
d_gene: NA
CDR3aa: CATSRDLGNQPQHF
CDR3nt: TGTGCCACCAGCAGAGATTTGGGAAATCAGCCCCAGCATTTT

j_gene: TRBJ1-2
abundance: NA
v_gene: TRBV19
len: 15
d_gene: TRBD1
CDR3aa: CASSRAGGQGYGYTF
CDR3nt: TGTGCCAGCTCAAGGGCCGGGGGACAGGGCTATGGCTACACCTTC

j_gene: TRBJ1-2
abundance: NA
v_gene: TRBV9
len: 15
d_gene: TRBD1
CDR3aa: CASSAFAGGSYGYTF
CDR3nt: TGTGCCAGCAGCGCCTTCGCAGGGGGCTCTTATGGCTACACCTTC

j_gene: TRBJ2-5
abundance: NA
v_gene: TRBV5-1
len: 13
d_gene: NA
CDR3aa: CASSRGGQETQYF
CDR3nt: TGCGCCAGCAGCAGGGGGGGCCAAGAGACCCAGTACTTC

j_gene: TRBJ2-5
abundance: NA
v_gene: TRBV5-1
len: 16
d_gene: TRBD2
CDR3aa: CASSEGTSPGGETQYF
CDR3nt: TGCGCCAGCAGCGAGGGGACTAGTCCCGGAGGGGAGACCCAGTACTTC

j_gene: TRBJ2-5
abundance: NA
v_gene: TRBV19
len: 14
d_gene: NA
CDR3aa: CASSIGGVRETQYF
CDR3nt: TGTGCCAGTAGTATAGGAGGGGTCCGGGAGACCCAGTACTTC

j_gene: TRBJ2-2
abundance: NA
v_gene: TRBV27
len: 15
d_gene: TRBD2
CDR3aa: CATGDLAGGTGELFF
CDR3nt: TGTGCCACCGGCGACCTAGCGGGAGGGACCGGGGAGCTGTTTTTT

j_gene: TRBJ2-1
abundance: NA
v_gene: TRBV11-3
len: 17
d_gene: NA
CDR3aa: CASSATFVAASYNEQFF
CDR3nt: TGTGCCAGCAGCGCCACTTTTGTAGCGGCCTCCTACAATGAGCAGTTCTTC

j_gene: TRBJ2-5
abundance: NA
v_gene: TRBV10-2
len: 15
d_gene: TRBD2
CDR3aa: CASSGGLAARETQYF
CDR3nt: TGCGCCAGCAGTGGAGGACTAGCGGCGCGGGAGACCCAGTACTTC

j_gene: TRBJ2-5
abundance: NA
v_gene: TRBV29-1
len: 16
d_gene: NA
CDR3aa: CSVEDRVRQGQKTQYF
CDR3nt: TGCAGCGTTGAAGATAGGGTGCGGCAGGGGCAGAAGACCCAGTACTTC

j_gene: TRBJ2-5
abundance: once
v_gene: TRBV5-8
len: 14
d_gene: TRBD2
CDR3aa: CASSLPGAGETQYF
CDR3nt: TGTGCCAGCAGCTTGCCGGGAGCGGGGGAGACCCAGTACTTC

j_gene: TRBJ2-5
abundance: NA
v_gene: TRBV7-2
len: 16
d_gene: TRBD2
CDR3aa: CASSLGLAGGGETQYF
CDR3nt: TGTGCCAGCAGCTTAGGGCTAGCGGGAGGAGGTGAGACCCAGTACTTC

j_gene: TRBJ2-5
abundance: NA
v_gene: TRBV9
len: 15
d_gene: NA
CDR3aa: CASSVVGTGGETQYF
CDR3nt: TGTGCCAGCAGCGTAGTAGGGACCGGTGGAGAGACCCAGTACTTC

j_gene: TRBJ2-7
abundance: many
v_gene: TRBV4-2
len: 15
d_gene: TRBD1
CDR3aa: CASSQGDRGAYEQYF
CDR3nt: TGTGCCAGCAGCCAAGGGGACAGGGGGGCCTACGAGCAGTACTTC

j_gene: TRBJ2-3
abundance: once
v_gene: TRBV7-9
len: 18
d_gene: NA
CDR3aa: CASSSRHEVGTSTDTQYF
CDR3nt: TGTGCCAGCAGCTCAAGACACGAAGTGGGTACTAGCACAGATACGCAGTATTTT

j_gene: TRBJ1-1
abundance: NA
v_gene: TRBV28
len: 12
d_gene: NA
CDR3aa: CASRPLGGGAFF
CDR3nt: TGTGCCAGCAGACCCCTCGGGGGAGGAGCTTTCTTT

j_gene: TRBJ1-2
abundance: NA
v_gene: TRBV2
len: 16
d_gene: NA
CDR3aa: CASSESTVPRRRGYTF
CDR3nt: TGTGCCAGCAGCGAGTCGACAGTTCCTCGGCGGAGAGGCTACACCTTC

j_gene: TRBJ2-6
abundance: NA
v_gene: TRBV5-1
len: 15
d_gene: NA
CDR3aa: CASSLGRAGANVLTF
CDR3nt: TGCGCCAGCAGCTTGGGCAGGGCTGGGGCCAACGTCCTGACTTTC

j_gene: TRBJ1-5
abundance: NA
v_gene: TRBV19
len: 14
d_gene: TRBD1
CDR3aa: CASSTTQGNQPQHF
CDR3nt: TGTGCCAGTAGTACCACACAGGGGAATCAGCCCCAGCATTTT

j_gene: TRBJ2-3
abundance: NA
v_gene: TRBV18
len: 16
d_gene: TRBD2
CDR3aa: CASSQTSGSPPDTQYF
CDR3nt: TGTGCCAGCTCGCAGACTAGCGGGAGTCCTCCAGATACGCAGTATTTT

j_gene: TRBJ2-5
abundance: NA
v_gene: TRBV5-1
len: 14
d_gene: TRBD2
CDR3aa: CASHRLAGEETQYF
CDR3nt: TGCGCCAGCCATAGACTAGCGGGAGAAGAGACCCAGTACTTC

j_gene: TRBJ1-3
abundance: NA
v_gene: TRBV6-5
len: 14
d_gene: TRBD1
CDR3aa: CASSRDRDGNTIYF
CDR3nt: TGTGCCAGCAGTCGGGACAGGGATGGAAACACCATATATTTT

j_gene: TRBJ2-5
abundance: NA
v_gene: TRBV30
len: 14
d_gene: NA
CDR3aa: CAWSVTGVGETQYF
CDR3nt: TGTGCCTGGAGTGTCACGGGAGTTGGAGAGACCCAGTACTTC

j_gene: TRBJ2-5
abundance: NA
v_gene: TRBV11-2
len: 15
d_gene: TRBD2
CDR3aa: CASSLVGGSGETQYF
CDR3nt: TGTGCCAGCAGCTTAGTGGGCGGGAGTGGCGAGACCCAGTACTTC

j_gene: TRBJ1-2
abundance: NA
v_gene: TRBV7-2
len: 16
d_gene: NA
CDR3aa: CASSPGEWERGYGYTF
CDR3nt: TGTGCCAGCAGCCCGGGAGAGTGGGAACGGGGCTATGGCTACACCTTC

j_gene: TRBJ1-1
abundance: few
v_gene: TRBV2
len: 13
d_gene: TRBD1
CDR3aa: CACRQGRNTEAFF
CDR3nt: TGTGCCTGTCGACAGGGAAGGAACACTGAAGCTTTCTTT